This T cell receptor beta chain stems from a study of metastatic and nonmetastatic thyroid tumors (dated by TCRdb to 2018 to 2020). General notes on the study: The researchers compared repertoires between peripheral blood samples and tumor or nodule tissue samples from patients with malignant or benign thyroid disease.

None of the patients had been given any treatment before thyroid surgery. Using T-cell receptor beta sequencing, the study looked back at clinical samples from patients collected from the early 2010s to the late 2010s. Findings and caveats that apply to the study as a whole: In both blood and tumor samples, TCR beta diversity was reported to be significantly higher in malignant tumors than in benign nodules.

CDR1 and CDR2 (MNHNY, SVGAGI) derive from the germline V gene (reference sequence). Between the V and J ends, shortened by 2 bases and 3 bases respectively, the junction contains 8 bases. Reading from cysteine to phenylalanine, the CDR3 counts 13 amino acids. The CDR3 DNA has 39 bases and is translated from base 1. On this clone: Which antigen it targets is not known. Base-call qualities are not available, and no considerably larger clone is one nucleotide away.

The method was PCR. TCRdb names Illumina HiSeq 4000 as the instrument used. The TCR beta-chain CDR3 region of each patient was profiled by high-throughput sequencing. Under the source paper's analysis protocol: A classifier to discriminate distant-metastatic papillary thyroid cancer patients was built from CDR3 differences across clinicopathological groups. The Shannon index was used to measure repertoire diversity, and the Morisita-Horn index was used to measure how similar tumor and blood repertoires were. Using fastp at Q25 and MiXCR, TCRdb reprocessed the public reads and kept productive beta chains. Clone size and V and J calls follow TCRdb, not the original study. The sample table shows roughly 20,000 clones, and around 34% are seen once. 29% of the sample is in the top ten clones.

Sequences were obtained from tumor tissue. Recombination joined TRBV6-6 with TRBJ2-7; the D gene cannot be resolved reliably. The sequence derives from a female donor with papillary thyroid cancer or a benign thyroid nodule (not recorded which). Some clones in this sample may be carry-over from other donors' samples. The CDR3 amino acid sequence is: CASSYGSLYEQYF. The sequenced DNA is TGTGCCAGCAGTTACGGCAGCCTCTACGAGCAGTACTTC.